Each of the 26 T cell receptor beta chains below was sequenced from the same sample in a study of beta chain features in type 1 diabetes. The isolated RNA, all of it, was reverse transcribed, so expressed TCRB transcripts were what got sequenced. Measured with immunoSEQ multiplex PCR; TCRdb has only the in-frame clones, and not every one. The table lists about 300,000 clones, under 8.5% of them singletons. Material: central memory CD4+ T cells from blood. The receptor set was obtained from a woman under 30 in good health.

The chain carries TRBV2 and TRBJ1-1, with D unclear. This CDR3 has 13 residues. V was clipped by 3 bases and J by 4 bases, with 9 bases between them. Germline-derived CDR1 and CDR2 are SNHLY and FYNNEI. The chain's CDR3 is CASSDWASTEAFF. Written as DNA, the CDR3 is TGTGCCAGCAGTGACTGGGCTAGCACTGAAGCTTTCTTT.

This clone has at least ten counts. This rearrangement joins TRBV18 to TRBJ1-6, with a weak D call TRBD1 (5 bases). CDR1 KGHSH and CDR2 LQKENI come from the germline V gene. With 5 bases removed from V and 7 bases from J, the gap between germline ends came to 9 bases. CDR3 length: 13 residues. The CDR3 is CASSVGENSPLHF. The CDR3 bases are TGTGCCAGCTCAGTGGGGGAGAATTCACCCCTCCACTTT.

The genes are TRBV9 and TRBJ2-5, with 7 nucleotides matching TRBD1. With 3 bases clipped from V and 5 bases from J, the junction kept 10 bases outside the gene matches. The CDR3 is made up of 15 amino acids. Germline CDR1 is SGDLS and CDR2 is YYNGEE. CDR3 sequence reads: CASSAKVGGRETQYF. The CDR3 nucleotides are TGTGCCAGCAGCGCCAAAGTAGGGGGCCGGGAGACCCAGTACTTC.

The J gene is TRBJ2-1, the V gene TRBV7-3; no reliable D call. CDR1 SGHTA and CDR2 FQGTGA come from the germline V gene. With 5 bases removed from V and 4 bases from J, the gap between germline ends came to 12 bases. The CDR3 totals 14 residues. Written as DNA, the CDR3 is TGTGCCAGCAGCCAGGTGGGCGGTTACAATGAGCAGTTCTTC. This gives the protein CASSQVGGYNEQFF.

The V gene is TRBV15, the J gene TRBJ1-2, with 7 bases lining up with TRBD1. The germline CDR1 and CDR2 sequences are LNHNV and YYDKDF (reference sequence). The CDR3 is 15 residues long. The junction had 6 bases not matched to a gene; V was cut back by 0 bases and J by 5 bases. Written as DNA, the CDR3 is TGTGCCACCAGCAGAGACGACAGGGTATTATATGGCTACACCTTC. Its protein is CATSRDDRVLYGYTF. The full variable domain, completed using reference TRBV15 and TRBJ1-2, is DAMVIQNPRYQVTQFGKPVTLSCSQTLNHNVMYWYQQKSSQAPKLLFHYYDKDFNNEADTPDNFQSRRPNTSFCFLDIRSPGLGDTAMYLCATSRDDRVLYGYTFGSGTRLTVV.

This sequence joins TRBV27 and TRBJ2-5; tentative D call: TRBD1 (5 bases). Per germline, CDR1 MNHEY and CDR2 SMNVEV (reference sequence). The CDR3 consists of 12 residues. The V gene lost 5 bases and the J gene lost 5 bases, with 9 bases spanning the gap. As DNA, the CDR3 is TGTGCCAGCAGTGGGGCAGGGGAGACCCAGTACTTC. Translated, it gives CASSGAGETQYF.

This clone was observed a few times. The chain recombines TRBV7-3 with TRBJ2-3, with 11 bases aligning to TRBD2. The trim removed 5 bases at V and 9 bases at J, leaving 10 bases unmatched. There are 15 residues in the CDR3. Germline V gives CDR1 SGHTA, CDR2 FQGTGA. The CDR3 nucleotides are TGTGCCAGCAGCCCTTTCGATGGGACTAGCGGAACGCAGTATTTT. It encodes CASSPFDGTSGTQYF.

This chain links TRBV6-1 with TRBJ2-7, with 9 bases that match TRBD1. Germline trimming cut 6 bases from V and 4 bases from J; bases unmatched to any gene: 7. The germline gives CDR1 MNHNS, CDR2 SASEGT. The CDR3 consists of 14 residues. CDR3 residues: CASRPGQGMYEQYV. The DNA of the CDR3 is TGTGCCAGCAGACCGGGACAGGGTATGTACGAGCAGTACGTC.

The rearrangement joins TRBV19 to TRBJ2-1; 7 bases align to TRBD1. Germline CDR1 reads LNHDA; CDR2 reads SQIVND (reference sequence). V dropped 6 bases and J dropped 8; count of bases not matched to a gene: 7. This CDR3 is built from 13 residues. The CDR3 reads CASSNRQGDEQFF. The CDR3, as DNA: TGTGCCAGTAGCAACAGACAGGGCGATGAGCAGTTCTTC.

The CDR3 DNA sequence: TGCGCCAGCAGCTTGGGGCTCTCGGGCGAGACCCAGTACTTC. This encodes CASSLGLSGETQYF. The J gene is TRBJ2-5, the V gene TRBV5-1; D unclear. The V end lost 0 bases, the J end lost 5 bases, and 11 bases lay between the germline ends. Germline V gene lookup returns CDR1 SGHRS and CDR2 YFSETQ. This CDR3 contains 14 residues.

This clone has only a few counts. This chain connects TRBV19 to TRBJ1-1, with D unclear. Germline V CDR1 and CDR2: LNHDA, SQIVND (reference sequence). CDR3 length: 14 amino acids. Trimming took off 6 bases at V and 1 base at J, with 12 bases between the two ends. CDR3 in DNA: TGTGCCAGTAGCCTGATGGGAGGGAACACTGAAGCTTTCTTT. Residues: CASSLMGGNTEAFF. Together with reference TRBV19 and TRBJ1-1, the CDR3 gives the full variable domain: DGGITQSPKYLFRKEGQNVTLSCEQNLNHDAMYWYRQDPGQGLRLIYYSQIVNDFQKGDIAEGYSVSREKKESFPLTVTSAQKNPTAFYLCASSLMGGNTEAFFGQGTRLTVV.

This clone has more than one count but fewer than ten. This chain connects TRBV19 to TRBJ1-2; possible D gene TRBD1, 5 bases. The V gene's germline CDR1 is LNHDA and CDR2 SQIVND (reference sequence). The CDR3 length is 16 residues. Between the trimmed V and J ends, which lost 1 base and 4 bases, there was a span of 16 bases. In DNA form, the CDR3 reads TGTGCCAGTAGTATAGGAGGGCACCAGAGGGGCTATGGCTACACCTTC. This sequence encodes CASSIGGHQRGYGYTF. Full variable domain (remainder filled in from reference TRBV19 and TRBJ1-2): DGGITQSPKYLFRKEGQNVTLSCEQNLNHDAMYWYRQDPGQGLRLIYYSQIVNDFQKGDIAEGYSVSREKKESFPLTVTSAQKNPTAFYLCASSIGGHQRGYGYTFGSGTRLTVV.

This clone was found a few times. This chain connects TRBV6-1 to TRBJ1-4; no firm D call. The V gene's germline CDR1 is MNHNS and CDR2 SASEGT. The V end was cut by 9 bases, the J end by 3 bases, with 14 bases between. CDR3 length equals 14 residues. The CDR3 spells CASVTGPSNEKLFF. CDR3 in DNA: TGTGCCAGTGTGACCGGGCCATCTAATGAAAAACTGTTTTTT.

This clone has a handful of counts. Different DNA sequences within this sample yield the same CDR3. The gene calls are TRBV15 and TRBJ2-2; D is undetermined. This CDR3 region has 14 residues. Germline loops: CDR1 LNHNV, CDR2 YYDKDF (reference sequence). V was cut by 1 base and J by 2 bases, with 5 bases left in between. CDR3 protein: CATSRAGNTGELFF. The CDR3 DNA sequence: TGTGCCACCAGCAGAGCCGGAAACACCGGGGAGCTGTTTTTT. Combining the CDR3 with reference TRBV15 and TRBJ2-2 gives the whole variable domain DAMVIQNPRYQVTQFGKPVTLSCSQTLNHNVMYWYQQKSSQAPKLLFHYYDKDFNNEADTPDNFQSRRPNTSFCFLDIRSPGLGDTAMYLCATSRAGNTGELFFGEGSRLTVL.

The V gene is TRBV7-6, the J gene TRBJ2-1; TRBD1 agrees at 9 bases. Trimming cost V 4 bases and J 4 bases; bases outside gene matches: 8. The germline V gene encodes CDR1 SGHVS and CDR2 FNYEAQ. The CDR3 is 16 residues long. The CDR3 DNA reads as TGTGCCAGCAGCTCACAGGGGGCTCAGTTTTACAATGAGCAGTTCTTC. This encodes CASSSQGAQFYNEQFF.

V usage is TRBV28 and J usage is TRBJ2-2; D is undetermined. Trimming stripped 7 bases from V and 6 bases from J, with 15 bases between. The CDR3 is 14 residues long. Per the germline V gene, CDR1 is MDHEN and CDR2 is SYDVKM. The CDR3 sequence: CASITASTAGELFF. The CDR3 bases are TGTGCCAGCATTACAGCCTCTACGGCCGGGGAGCTGTTTTTT.

This clone was recorded many times. The genes are TRBV7-3 and TRBJ2-2, with no clear D. CDR1 is SGHTA, CDR2 FQGTGA, per germline. CDR3 size: 14 residues. V was trimmed by 2 bases and J by 5 bases, leaving 9 bases between them. CDR3 DNA sequence: TGTGCCAGCAGCTTATACCAGAATACCGGGGAGCTGTTTTTT. Its translation: CASSLYQNTGELFF. The whole variable domain, filled in from reference TRBV7-3 and TRBJ2-2, reads GAGVSQTPSNKVTEKGKYVELRCDPISGHTALYWYRQSLGQGPEFLIYFQGTGAADDSGLPNDRFFAVRPEGSVSTLKIQRTERGDSAVYLCASSLYQNTGELFFGEGSRLTVL.

The V call is TRBV10-3, the J call TRBJ1-5; TRBD1 might be the D (6 bases). The CDR3 has 15 amino acids. CDR1 and CDR2 (germline): ENHRY, SYGVKD. Trimming left V 2 bases short and J 7 bases short, with 15 bases between. CDR3 bases: TGTGCCATCAGTGAGCGGGGGGGCGCGGAACAGCCCCAGCATTTT. Translated, it gives CAISERGGAEQPQHF.

The chain joins TRBV1 to TRBJ2-7; the table's D call of TRBD2 was not tested on the DNA. TRBV1 is an annotated pseudogene. The CDR3 has 17 amino acids. CDR3 sequence: CTSSHGTPRLIHYEQYV. Here the CDR3 DNA reads TGCACCAGCAGCCACGGGACTCCCCGTTTAATTCACTACGAGCAGTACGTC.

This chain connects TRBV19 to TRBJ2-3, with 8 bases aligning to TRBD1. The CDR3 spans 17 residues. The germline V gene has CDR1 LNHDA and CDR2 SQIVND (reference sequence). The J segment lost 5 bases and the V segment lost 5 bases, leaving 15 bases of the junction unmatched. CDR3 nucleotides: TGTGCCAGTAGTTTTTTTCAGGGGGCTCTTGAAAGAGATACGCAGTATTTT. Encoded protein: CASSFFQGALERDTQYF.

The genes are TRBV4-3 and TRBJ2-5; TRBD2 agrees at 8 bases. The CDR3 length is 16 residues. The J segment lost 5 bases and the V segment lost 0 bases, leaving 8 bases of the junction unmatched. Germline CDR1 reads LGHNA; CDR2 reads YSLEER. CDR3 nucleotides: TGCGCCAGCAGCCAAGATGTTTCCGGCGGGAGGGAGACCCAGTACTTC. Translated, it gives CASSQDVSGGRETQYF.

This chain joins TRBV4-2 and TRBJ2-5; TRBD2 aligns across 9 bases. The germline gives CDR1 LGHNA, CDR2 YNFKEQ. CDR3 length equals 16 residues. The V gene end was trimmed by 2 bases and the J gene end by 1 base; junction bases not matched to a gene: 5. The CDR3 loop reads CASSQPTSGSQETQYF. The DNA of the CDR3 is TGTGCCAGCAGCCAACCGACTAGCGGCAGCCAAGAGACCCAGTACTTC.

The chain couples TRBV5-4 to TRBJ2-2, with D maybe TRBD2 (6 bases). The germline V and J ends were trimmed by 1 base and 4 bases, with 11 bases remaining between them. Germline V gives CDR1 SGHNT, CDR2 YYREEE (reference sequence). This CDR3 region has 15 residues. CDR3 amino acids: CASSLTSGATGELFF. CDR3 sequence (DNA): TGTGCCAGCAGCTTGACGTCGGGAGCCACCGGGGAGCTGTTTTTT.

This clone was detected only a few times. V is TRBV5-1 and J is TRBJ2-2; a possible D gene is TRBD1 (6 bases). CDR1 and CDR2 from the germline V gene are SGHRS and YFSETQ. The germline V and J ends were trimmed by 1 base and 1 base, with 8 bases remaining between them. This CDR3 comprises 15 residues. CDR3: CASSLTGKNTGELFF. In nucleotides, the CDR3 is TGCGCCAGCAGCTTGACAGGGAAGAACACCGGGGAGCTGTTTTTT.

This clone came up a few times. This chain uses TRBV7-9 with TRBJ1-6; D is perhaps TRBD1 (6 bases). With 6 bases removed from V and 7 bases from J, the gap between germline ends came to 16 bases. Germline CDR1 is SEHNR and CDR2 is FQNEAQ (reference sequence). The CDR3 has 15 residues. This CDR3 is CASRRPGQPNSPLHF. The CDR3 region has the DNA TGTGCCAGCAGACGCCCCGGACAGCCGAATTCACCCCTCCACTTT.

This clone was observed a few times. The chain uses TRBV7-6 and TRBJ2-3, with no clear D. V lost 0 bases and J 2 bases, leaving 15 bases between the germline ends. This CDR3 has 17 amino acids. From germline, CDR1 is SGHVS and CDR2 FNYEAQ. The CDR3: CASSLALHSRNTDTQYF. CDR3 coding DNA: TGTGCCAGCAGCTTAGCTTTGCACAGCAGAAACACAGATACGCAGTATTTT. Supplemented by reference TRBV7-6 and TRBJ2-3, the full variable domain reads GAGVSQSPRYKVTKRGQDVALRCDPISGHVSLYWYRQALGQGPEFLTYFNYEAQQDKSGLPNDRFSAERPEGSISTLTIQRTEQRDSAMYRCASSLALHSRNTDTQYFGPGTRLTVL.